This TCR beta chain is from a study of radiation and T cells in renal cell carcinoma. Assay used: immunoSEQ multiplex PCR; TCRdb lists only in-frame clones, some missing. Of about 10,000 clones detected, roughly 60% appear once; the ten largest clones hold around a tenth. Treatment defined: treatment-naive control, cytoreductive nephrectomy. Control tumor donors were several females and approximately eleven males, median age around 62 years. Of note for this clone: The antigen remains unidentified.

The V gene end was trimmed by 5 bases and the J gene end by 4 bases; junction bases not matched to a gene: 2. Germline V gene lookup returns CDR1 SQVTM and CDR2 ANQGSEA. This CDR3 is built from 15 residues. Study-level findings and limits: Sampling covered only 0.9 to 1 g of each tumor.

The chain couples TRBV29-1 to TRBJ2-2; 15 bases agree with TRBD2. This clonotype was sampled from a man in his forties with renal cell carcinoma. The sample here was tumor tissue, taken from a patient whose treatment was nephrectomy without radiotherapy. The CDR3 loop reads CSVSGLAGGTGELFF. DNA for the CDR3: TGCAGCGTTTCGGGACTAGCGGGAGGCACCGGGGAGCTGTTTTTT.